The entry below gives a single T cell receptor (beta chain) sequence along with its context. Its target is not known. The source of the sample is a study of cytomegalovirus exposure and HLA in healthy donors. Study context: Within the Caucasian-associated ancestry cluster were 81% of the 398 genotyped donors.

Study results and limitations: TRBV6-2, TRBV6-3 and some other V segments were unresolvable in 87-base-pair reads. A later analysis linked around 17,000 TCR beta sequences to HLA alleles at 0.05 false discovery rate.

Primers included in the PCR were 60 Vbeta and 13 Jbeta primers. Sequenced by immunoSEQ multiplex PCR; TCRdb stores in-frame clones only, minus some. The profile shows approximately 120,000 clones, 55% to 75% of them singletons. Germline V gene sequence: CDR1 MGHDK, CDR2 SYGVNS. The V and J ends lost 8 bases and 1 base respectively, with 15 bases between them. The CDR3 has 15 residues. The chain couples TRBV25-1 to TRBJ2-1; D is possibly TRBD1 (6 bases). The sequenced sample was PBMCs. The clonotype was recovered from a man younger than 40 in good health and CMV-seronegative. The CDR3 loop is CASSLPGQSYNEQFF. CDR3 in DNA: TGTGCCAGCTCACTCCCCGGACAGTCCTACAATGAGCAGTTCTTC.